This TCR beta chain was captured in a study of long-term antiretroviral therapy in people with HIV. Study observations and caveats: The clones with expansion before ART were dominant in the repertoire at all time points.

immunoSEQ v3.0 was run at survey level. Researchers set sequencing to target about 40,000-55,000 T-cell genomes per sample. Produced via immunoSEQ multiplex PCR; TCRdb's table is partial and in-frame only. The sample includes 25,000 to 30,000 clones, roughly 78% of them seen just once. In the case of this clone: What it recognizes is unknown.

Treatment for all HIV-infected participants took place in the United States. Germline lookup yields CDR1 SGHKS and CDR2 YYEKEE (reference sequence). CDR3 length: 15 amino acids. The V end lost 6 bases, the J end lost 5 bases, and 20 bases lay between the germline ends. This clonotype was obtained from a man aged 18 to 30 with HIV. This sample comprised unsorted PBMCs, obtained 1.5 years before starting antiretroviral therapy. The chain employs TRBV5-5 and TRBJ2-5, with D perhaps TRBD2 (5 bases). The CDR3: CASTPTVAPRETQYF. The CDR3, as DNA: TGTGCCAGCACCCCTACGGTAGCGCCGCGGGAGACCCAGTACTTC.